This T cell receptor beta chain was obtained from a study of blood T cell repertoires in COVID-19 (TCRdb year 2020). Context from the whole study: Collaborator samples came from the United States, Italy and Spain and covered acute and convalescent phases of COVID-19. The material from the prospective study consisted of cDNA or gDNA derived from T cells, B-cell-depleted T cells, or PBMCs. Deeply sampled blood TCRbeta repertoires from subjects exposed to, actively infected with, or recovered from COVID-19 were included in the dataset. HLA class I and class II types, where available, came from metadata supplied by the sample provider rather than from assay-based typing. The samples were drawn from the first 160 participants of the ongoing ImmuneRACE study and from 950 to 1,500 subjects provided by 6 global collaborators. The repertoires were released in a freely available public database intended as a resource for research on the immune response to SARS-CoV-2. The sample metadata nearly always contained a de-identified subject ID, COVID-19 status, age in years and sex.

On this clone itself: What antigen it recognizes has not been identified. No clone much larger than this one lies a single base away; base qualities are absent.

The research as a whole found: How much clinical and demographic metadata was included differed by source and by participant, and the metadata was provided uncurated.

TCRbeta CDR3 regions were amplified from genomic DNA using the immunoSEQ Assay, a bias-controlled multiplex PCR. The study's processing was this. Nucleated cell counts per sample were estimated from amplification of reference gene primers within the assay. To quantify the absolute abundance of each unique TCRbeta CDR3 rearrangement, sequence reads were collapsed and filtered. Productive Simpson clonality was computed per sample as the square root of Simpson's diversity index over productive rearrangements. TCRdb re-hosts the immuneACCESS table, in-frame sequences only. Its copies lack some clones; in the studies checked, an unresolved V gene accounts for under half of them, and the cause for the rest is not known. V and J calls plus clone size are reproduced from that table; the DNA served to infer D and trimming. The sample includes about 49,000 clones, with more than 85% observed a single time. The top ten hold about 5% of the sample.

Each collaborating institution followed its own protocols to collect whole blood in K2EDTA tubes. For TCRbeta analysis, collaborators shipped samples in one of three forms: frozen whole blood, isolated PBMCs, or DNA extracted from either of those sample types. Here V drops 7 bases and J drops 6 bases, and the junction holds 4 bases not matched to any gene. The germline V gene (reference sequence) specifies GTSNPN as CDR1 and SVGIG as CDR2. From its cysteine to its phenylalanine, the CDR3 spans 13 amino acids. Just the 39-base CDR3 DNA is kept, in frame starting at base 1. The TCR was taken from a middle-aged man with active COVID-19. Sequences were obtained from peripheral blood. The chain was built from TRBV30 and TRBJ2-1, with 12 middle bases fitting TRBD2. The CDR3 here reads CASRTSGVNEQFF. The sequenced DNA is TGTGCCTCCAGGACTAGCGGGGTCAATGAGCAGTTCTTC. The full variable domain, completed from the reference TRBV30 and TRBJ2-1 proteins outside the CDR3, reads SQTIHQWPATLVQPVGSPLSLECTVEGTSNPNLYWYRQAAGRGLQLLFYSVGIGQISSEVPQNLSASRPQDRQFILSSKKLLLSDSGFYLCASRTSGVNEQFFGPGTRLTVL.